These T cell receptor beta chains were read from a single sample in a study of T-cell memory formation after mild COVID-19. TCRdb processed the 5' RACE reads anew with MiXCR; each CDR3 protein has one entry. The repertoire includes 250,000 to 350,000 distinct CDR3 sequences, 19% of them detected once, and roughly 21% sits in the top ten. Material: PBMCs or a T cell subset sorted from them (not recorded which). The receptors derive from a man younger than 35 who had mild COVID-19 (a few samples of this study predate the infection). Cell type and time point are not known. The CDR3 runs from the conserved cysteine through the conserved F or W. D genes are given only for firm matches. Clone size appears in some rows only: once, few, many, or a class for an expanded clone.

TRBV7-3,16,many,.,TRBJ1-4,TGTGCCAGCAGCTTAAGGGGGGATCTCGCTCATGAAAAACTGTTTTTT,CASSLRGDLAHEKLFF
TRBV6-2/TRBV6-3,13,few,.,TRBJ2-7,TGTGCCAGCGCGGCAGGGCTAAGCTACGAGCAGTACTTC,CASAAGLSYEQYF
TRBV23-1,17,.,TRBD1,TRBJ1-5,TGCGCCAGCAGGCATTACCGGGACAGGGTCGCCAGTCAGCCCCAGCATTTT,CASRHYRDRVASQPQHF
TRBV5-1,13,few,.,TRBJ2-7,TGCGCCAGCAGCTTGGCTCAGAACTACGAGCAGTACTTC,CASSLAQNYEQYF
TRBV5-5,17,few,TRBD1,TRBJ2-5,TGTGCCAGCAGCTTGGAGTCCGGACAGGCGACAATGGAGACCCAGTACTTC,CASSLESGQATMETQYF
TRBV5-6,18,many,TRBD1,TRBJ2-2,TGTGCCAGCAGCTTGGGCTTCCCGGGACAGGGGAACACCGGGGAGCTGTTTTTT,CASSLGFPGQGNTGELFF
TRBV20-1,14,few,TRBD2,TRBJ2-6,TGCAGTGCTAGGAGCGGGGGAGGGGCCAACGTCCTGACTTTC,CSARSGGGANVLTF
TRBV7-2,15,few,.,TRBJ2-1,TGTGCCAGCAGCAGTGGCCCAGACTCCTACAATGAGCAGTTCTTC,CASSSGPDSYNEQFF
TRBV7-6,15,.,.,TRBJ2-1,TGTGCCAGCAGCCCCCGTTGGGGCACCTACAATGAGCAGTTCTTC,CASSPRWGTYNEQFF
TRBV5-1,16,few,.,TRBJ2-2,TGCGCCAGCAGCTTGCTTGGAATCGCGAACACCGGGGAGCTGTTTTTT,CASSLLGIANTGELFF
TRBV6-5,15,few,TRBD1,TRBJ1-1,TGTGCCAGCAACTATGGGACAGCAATGAACACTGAAGCTTTCTTT,CASNYGTAMNTEAFF
TRBV11-2,13,.,.,TRBJ1-1,TGTGCCAGCAGCCCAACAGGGAGCACTGAAGCTTTCTTT,CASSPTGSTEAFF
TRBV5-5,14,.,.,TRBJ2-2,TGTGCCAGCAGCCGGACAGATAACACCGGGGAGCTGTTTTTT,CASSRTDNTGELFF
TRBV11-2,17,.,.,TRBJ2-3,TGTGCCAGCAGCTTAGGGAGGGGGTTGGAAGTCACAGATACGCAGTATTTT,CASSLGRGLEVTDTQYF
TRBV20-1,18,.,TRBD2,TRBJ2-3,TGCAGTGCTAGAACGCTACTAGCGGGGGGCCCTTTCCCAGATACGCAGTATTTT,CSARTLLAGGPFPDTQYF
TRBV20-1,14,.,.,TRBJ2-3,TGCAGTGCTAGAGACAGCGCCCGGAAAGATACGCAGTATTTT,CSARDSARKDTQYF
TRBV7-9,14,.,.,TRBJ2-2,TGTGCCAGCAGCCCTCTTATGATCACCGGGGAGCTGTTTTTT,CASSPLMITGELFF
TRBV5-1,16,many,TRBD1,TRBJ1-4,TGCGCCAGCAGCTGGCTCCCGGGACAGGGGGGTGAAAAACTGTTTTTT,CASSWLPGQGGEKLFF
TRBV7-9,15,.,.,TRBJ1-1,TGTGCCAGCGGGGAGCAGGGCGCCGGAAGAACTGAAGCTTTCTTT,CASGEQGAGRTEAFF
TRBV9,14,few,.,TRBJ1-1,TGTGCCAGCAGCGTAGGAATGGGGAACACTGAAGCTTTCTTT,CASSVGMGNTEAFF
TRBV29-1,13,few,.,TRBJ1-2,TGCAGCGCCATCGCTGGGACATACTATGGCTACACCTTC,CSAIAGTYYGYTF
TRBV7-3,17,.,.,TRBJ1-1,TGTGCCAGCAGCCTCACGGGGGTGGGCGGGACGAGAACTGAAGCTTTCTTT,CASSLTGVGGTRTEAFF
TRBV9,14,few,.,TRBJ2-5,TGTGCCAGCAGCGTAGCAGGCACCGGCGGGACCCAGTACTTC,CASSVAGTGGTQYF
TRBV7-9,14,many,TRBD1,TRBJ1-1,TGTGCCAGCAGTTTAACAGGGGGTAACACTGAAGCTTTCTTT,CASSLTGGNTEAFF
TRBV16,12,.,.,TRBJ2-5,TGTGCCAGCAGCCAGGAACAAGAGACCCAGTACTTC,CASSQEQETQYF
TRBV20-1,13,many,TRBD1,TRBJ2-7,TGCAGTGCCTTGACGCAGGGGGCCTACGAGCAGTACTTC,CSALTQGAYEQYF
TRBV5-4,12,few,.,TRBJ2-1,TGTGCCAGCAGCTCTCGGGTCAATGAGCAGTTCTTC,CASSSRVNEQFF
TRBV5-1,16,.,TRBD2,TRBJ2-5,TGCGCCAGCAGCCCACCGGGACTAGCGGCTAAAGAGACCCAGTACTTC,CASSPPGLAAKETQYF
TRBV6-5,13,.,.,TRBJ2-5,TGTGCCAGCAGTAGACGGACGGAAGAGACCCAGTACTTC,CASSRRTEETQYF
TRBV6-5,13,few,.,TRBJ1-2,TGTGCCAGCAGTTACTCCCCCACGTATGGCTACACCTTC,CASSYSPTYGYTF
TRBV10-3,15,many,.,TRBJ1-2,TGTGCCATCAGTGATCCGGGACGGGATAACTATGGCTACACCTTC,CAISDPGRDNYGYTF
TRBV15,14,few,.,TRBJ2-3,TGTGCCACCAGGCCAGGGCAAGTAGCAGATACGCAGTATTTT,CATRPGQVADTQYF
TRBV5-1,15,.,.,TRBJ2-3,TGCGCCAGCAGCTTAGCAGGGTGGGAGGCGGATACGCAGTATTTT,CASSLAGWEADTQYF
TRBV7-9,11,.,.,TRBJ2-1,TGTGCCAGCAGCGCCCGGGACGGGCAGTTCTTC,CASSARDGQFF
TRBV12-3/TRBV12-4,12,.,.,TRBJ1-6,TGTGCCAGCAGCCCAGACAATTCACCCCTCCACTTT,CASSPDNSPLHF
TRBV4-1,14,few,.,TRBJ2-2,TGCGCCAGCAGCCAATTTAATGGGGCCGGGGAGCTGTTTTTT,CASSQFNGAGELFF
TRBV30,11,few,.,TRBJ2-3,TGTGCCGGGGACACCCGGCGGACGCAGTATTTT,CAGDTRRTQYF
TRBV12-5,14,once,TRBD2,TRBJ2-1,TGTGCTAGTGGTTTGGTACCGGGGGGCAATGAGCAGTTCTTC,CASGLVPGGNEQFF
TRBV12-3/TRBV12-4,16,few,TRBD2,TRBJ2-3,TGTGCCAGCAGTTCCCCCAGCGGGGGGGCCCCAGATACGCAGTATTTT,CASSSPSGGAPDTQYF
TRBV18,16,.,.,TRBJ2-6,TGTGCCAGCTCACCACGGGGCAAACCTGGGGCCAACGTCCTGACTTTC,CASSPRGKPGANVLTF
TRBV30,13,.,TRBD1,TRBJ2-3,TGTGCCTGGTCAGGGGGCGGATGGAATACGCAGTATTTT,CAWSGGGWNTQYF
TRBV6-2/TRBV6-3,13,.,TRBD1,TRBJ1-5,TGTGCCAGCAGTGGGACAGGCTATCAGCCCCAGCATTTT,CASSGTGYQPQHF
TRBV7-9,15,.,TRBD1,TRBJ1-1,TGTGCCAGCAGCTTAACAGGGGGCTTGAACACTGAAGCTTTCTTT,CASSLTGGLNTEAFF
TRBV11-2,15,few,.,TRBJ2-5,TGTGCCAGCAGCTTAGGTAGAGGGAGACAAGAGACCCAGTACTTC,CASSLGRGRQETQYF
TRBV7-2,13,many,.,TRBJ1-2,TGTGCCAGCAGCTTTGGGGGGAACTATGGCTACACCTTC,CASSFGGNYGYTF
TRBV9,15,.,.,TRBJ2-1,TGTGCCAGCAGCGTAGAGGGGGACTCCTACAATGAGCAGTTCTTC,CASSVEGDSYNEQFF
TRBV7-2,13,few,TRBD1,TRBJ1-2,TGTGCCAGCATCCAGGGGGGCTTGGTTGGCTACACCTTC,CASIQGGLVGYTF
TRBV4-1,15,few,.,TRBJ2-1,TGCGCCAGCAGCCAAGACGGGGGGACAAACAATGAGCAGTTCTTC,CASSQDGGTNNEQFF
TRBV11-2,15,few,.,TRBJ2-2,TGTGCCAGCAGCTTAGTCGGGGGGCTCACCGGGGAGCTGTTTTTT,CASSLVGGLTGELFF
TRBV4-1,15,few,TRBD1,TRBJ1-5,TGCGCCAGCAGCCCCCGGGACAGGGCCAATCAGCCCCAGCATTTT,CASSPRDRANQPQHF
TRBV25-1,15,many,.,TRBJ2-2,TGTGCCAGCAGTGATGGAGTAGGAGGTACCGGGGAGCTGTTTTTT,CASSDGVGGTGELFF
TRBV18,13,many,.,TRBJ2-3,TGTGCCAGCAGCCCGCCCGGGGCAGATACGCAGTATTTT,CASSPPGADTQYF
TRBV10-3,10,.,.,TRBJ2-2,TGTGCCATAGGGACCGGGGAGCTGTTTTTT,CAIGTGELFF